This T cell receptor (beta chain) was sequenced in a study of T cell responses to AZD1222 COVID-19 vaccine. Overall study results and limits: Reportedly, close to half of spike-specific TCRs are directed against unmutated variant regions.

Concerning this clone: Its specificity is unknown.

Only in-frame clones appear in the TCRdb table, and some are missing; sequencing was by immunoSEQ multiplex PCR. Among around 160,000 clones listed, 85% to 90% were seen once. The CDR3 has 15 amino acids. Germline values: CDR1 SGHNT, CDR2 YENEEA. Trimming cost V 1 base and J 5 bases, with 14 bases left between them. The sequence was collected from an adult in good health. The chain uses TRBV11-3 and TRBJ2-5, with a weak D call TRBD2 (6 bases). Sequencing used peripheral blood, obtained on day 0 of AZD1222 vaccination. CDR3 coding DNA: TGTGCCAGCAGCTTAGGGGACGGGAGATGGGAGACCCAGTACTTC. Protein sequence: CASSLGDGRWETQYF.